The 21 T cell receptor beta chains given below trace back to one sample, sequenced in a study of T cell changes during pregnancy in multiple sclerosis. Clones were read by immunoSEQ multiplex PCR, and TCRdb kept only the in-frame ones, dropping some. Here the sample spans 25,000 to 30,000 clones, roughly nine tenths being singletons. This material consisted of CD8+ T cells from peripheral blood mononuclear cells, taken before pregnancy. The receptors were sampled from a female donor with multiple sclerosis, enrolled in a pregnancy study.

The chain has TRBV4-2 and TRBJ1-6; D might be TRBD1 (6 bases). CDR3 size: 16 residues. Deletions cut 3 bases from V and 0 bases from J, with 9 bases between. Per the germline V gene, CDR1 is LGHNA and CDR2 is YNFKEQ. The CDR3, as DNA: TGTGCCAGCAGCCACACAGGGAGCTCCTATAATTCACCCCTCCACTTT. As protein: CASSHTGSSYNSPLHF.

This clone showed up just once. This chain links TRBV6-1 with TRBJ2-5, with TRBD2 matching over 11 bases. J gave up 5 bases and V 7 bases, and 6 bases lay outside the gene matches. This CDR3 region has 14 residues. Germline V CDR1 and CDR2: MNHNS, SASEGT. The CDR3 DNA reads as TGTGCCAGCACACTAGCGGGGGACTTGGAGACCCAGTACTTC. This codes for CASTLAGDLETQYF.

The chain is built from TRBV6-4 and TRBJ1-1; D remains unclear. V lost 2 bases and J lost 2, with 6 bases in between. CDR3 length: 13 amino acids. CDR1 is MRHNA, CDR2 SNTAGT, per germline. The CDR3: CASSDGLNTEAFF. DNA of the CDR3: TGTGCCAGCAGTGACGGCTTAAACACTGAAGCTTTCTTT.

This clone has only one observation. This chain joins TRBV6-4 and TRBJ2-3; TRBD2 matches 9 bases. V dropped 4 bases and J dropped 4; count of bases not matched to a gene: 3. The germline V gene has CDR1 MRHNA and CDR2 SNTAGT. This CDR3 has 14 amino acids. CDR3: CASSVGGGADTQYF. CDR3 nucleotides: TGTGCCAGCAGTGTTGGCGGGGGGGCAGATACGCAGTATTTT.

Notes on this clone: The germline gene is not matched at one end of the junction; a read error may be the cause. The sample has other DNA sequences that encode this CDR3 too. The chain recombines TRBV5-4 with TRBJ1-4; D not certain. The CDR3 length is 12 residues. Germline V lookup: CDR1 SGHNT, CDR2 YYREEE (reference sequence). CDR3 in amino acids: CASSLRGEKLFF. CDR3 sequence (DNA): TGTGCTAGCAGCTTACGAGGTGAAAAACTGTTTTTT.

The chain's CDR3 is CASSLDPTSGGFTDTQYF. Written as DNA, the CDR3 is TGCGCCAGCAGCTTGGACCCTACTAGCGGGGGGTTCACAGATACGCAGTATTTT. The V and J genes are TRBV5-1 and TRBJ2-3, with 12 bases lining up with TRBD2. The ends lost 0 bases at V and 2 bases at J; junction bases unmatched: 7. The CDR3 consists of 18 residues. Looked up from germline, CDR1 is SGHRS and CDR2 is YFSETQ.

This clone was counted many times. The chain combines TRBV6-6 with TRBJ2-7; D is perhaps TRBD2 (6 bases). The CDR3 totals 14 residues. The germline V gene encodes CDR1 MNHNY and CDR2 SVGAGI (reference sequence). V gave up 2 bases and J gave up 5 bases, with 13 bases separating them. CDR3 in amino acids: CASSYLEGPNEQYF. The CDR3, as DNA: TGTGCCAGCAGTTACCTGGAGGGGCCAAACGAGCAGTACTTC.

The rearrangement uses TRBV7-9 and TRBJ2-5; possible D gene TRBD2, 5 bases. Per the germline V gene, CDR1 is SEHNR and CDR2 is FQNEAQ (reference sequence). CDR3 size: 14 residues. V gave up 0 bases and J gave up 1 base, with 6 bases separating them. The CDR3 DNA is TGTGCCAGCAGCTTAGCTGCGGGCCAAGAGACCCAGTACTTC. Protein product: CASSLAAGQETQYF. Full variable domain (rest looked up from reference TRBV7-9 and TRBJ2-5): DTGVSQNPRHKITKRGQNVTFRCDPISEHNRLYWYRQTLGQGPEFLTYFQNEAQLEKSRLLSDRFSAERPKGSFSTLEIQRTEQGDSAMYLCASSLAAGQETQYFGPGTRLLVL.

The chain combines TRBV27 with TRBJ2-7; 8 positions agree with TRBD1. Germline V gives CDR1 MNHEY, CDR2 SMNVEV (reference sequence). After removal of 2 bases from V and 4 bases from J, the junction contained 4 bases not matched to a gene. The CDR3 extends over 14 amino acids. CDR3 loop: CASSLEGTGYEQYF. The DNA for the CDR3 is TGTGCCAGCAGTTTAGAAGGGACAGGTTACGAGCAGTACTTC.

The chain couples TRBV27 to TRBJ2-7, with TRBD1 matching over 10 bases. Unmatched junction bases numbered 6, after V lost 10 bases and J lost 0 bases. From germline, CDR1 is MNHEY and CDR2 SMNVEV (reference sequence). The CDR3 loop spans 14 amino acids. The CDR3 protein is CATRDRGLSYEQYF. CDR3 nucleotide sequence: TGTGCCACCAGGGACAGGGGCCTCTCCTACGAGCAGTACTTC.

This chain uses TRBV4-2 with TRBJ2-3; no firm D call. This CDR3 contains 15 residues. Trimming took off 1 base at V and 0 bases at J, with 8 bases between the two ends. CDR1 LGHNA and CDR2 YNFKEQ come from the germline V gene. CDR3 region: CASSQGPSSTDTQYF. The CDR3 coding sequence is TGTGCCAGCAGCCAAGGGCCCTCTAGCACAGATACGCAGTATTTT.

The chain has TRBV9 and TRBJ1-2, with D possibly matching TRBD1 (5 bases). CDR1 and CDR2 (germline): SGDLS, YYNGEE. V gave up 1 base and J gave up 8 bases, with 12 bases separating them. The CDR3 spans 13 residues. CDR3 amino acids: CASSVTGGGGYTF. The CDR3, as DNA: TGTGCCAGCAGCGTAACTGGCGGGGGGGGCTACACCTTC.

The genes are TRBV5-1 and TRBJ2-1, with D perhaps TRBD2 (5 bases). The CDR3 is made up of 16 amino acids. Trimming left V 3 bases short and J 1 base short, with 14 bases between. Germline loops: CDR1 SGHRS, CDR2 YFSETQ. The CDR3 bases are TGCGCCAGCAGCTCCGGGGTAGCGTTATCCTACAATGAGCAGTTCTTC. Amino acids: CASSSGVALSYNEQFF.

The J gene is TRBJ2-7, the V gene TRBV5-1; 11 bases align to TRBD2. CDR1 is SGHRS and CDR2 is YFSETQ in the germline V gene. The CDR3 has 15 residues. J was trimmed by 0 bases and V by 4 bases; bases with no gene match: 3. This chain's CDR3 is CASSLTSGDSYEQYF. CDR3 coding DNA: TGCGCCAGCAGCCTGACTAGCGGGGACTCCTACGAGCAGTACTTC. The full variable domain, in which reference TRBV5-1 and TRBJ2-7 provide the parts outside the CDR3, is KAGVTQTPRYLIKTRGQQVTLSCSPISGHRSVSWYQQTPGQGLQFLFEYFSETQRNKGNFPGRFSGRQFSNSRSEMNVSTLELGDSALYLCASSLTSGDSYEQYFGPGTRLTVT.

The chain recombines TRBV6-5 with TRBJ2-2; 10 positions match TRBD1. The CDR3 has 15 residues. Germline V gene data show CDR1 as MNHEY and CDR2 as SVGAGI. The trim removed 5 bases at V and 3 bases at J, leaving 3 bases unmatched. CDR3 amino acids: CASSGGTGDTGELFF. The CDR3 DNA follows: TGTGCCAGCAGTGGGGGGACAGGGGACACCGGGGAGCTGTTTTTT.

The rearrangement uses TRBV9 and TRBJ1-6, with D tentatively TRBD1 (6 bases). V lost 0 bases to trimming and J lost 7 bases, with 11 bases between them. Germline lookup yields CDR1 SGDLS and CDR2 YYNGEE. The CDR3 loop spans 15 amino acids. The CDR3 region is CASSVDRVANSPLHF. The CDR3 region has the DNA TGTGCCAGCAGCGTAGACAGGGTGGCGAATTCACCCCTCCACTTT.

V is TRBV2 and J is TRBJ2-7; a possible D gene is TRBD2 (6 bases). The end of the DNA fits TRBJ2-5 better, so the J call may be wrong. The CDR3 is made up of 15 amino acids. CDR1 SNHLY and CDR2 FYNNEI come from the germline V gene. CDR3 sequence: CASSDWEEGEETQYF. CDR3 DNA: TGTGCCAGCAGTGATTGGGAGGAAGGTGAAGAGACCCAGTACTTC.

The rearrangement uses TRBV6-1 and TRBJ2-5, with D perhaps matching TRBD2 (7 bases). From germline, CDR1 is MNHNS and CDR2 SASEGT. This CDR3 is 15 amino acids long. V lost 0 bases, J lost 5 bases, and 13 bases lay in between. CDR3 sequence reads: CASSEARGAWETQYF. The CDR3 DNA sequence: TGTGCCAGCAGTGAAGCCCGGGGGGCTTGGGAGACCCAGTACTTC.

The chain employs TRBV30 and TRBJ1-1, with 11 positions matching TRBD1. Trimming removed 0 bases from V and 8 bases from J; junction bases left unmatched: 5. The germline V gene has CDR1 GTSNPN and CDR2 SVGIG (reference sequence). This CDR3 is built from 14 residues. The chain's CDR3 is CAWSVGTGGPEAFF. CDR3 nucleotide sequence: TGTGCCTGGAGTGTGGGGACAGGGGGGCCCGAAGCTTTCTTT.

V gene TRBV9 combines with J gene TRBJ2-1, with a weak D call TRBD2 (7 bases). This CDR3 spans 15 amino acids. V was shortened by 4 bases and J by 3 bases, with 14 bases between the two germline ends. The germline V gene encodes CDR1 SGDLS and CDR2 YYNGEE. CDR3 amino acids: CASSPFGGHYNEQFF. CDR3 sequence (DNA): TGTGCCAGCAGCCCTTTCGGGGGGCACTACAATGAGCAGTTCTTC.

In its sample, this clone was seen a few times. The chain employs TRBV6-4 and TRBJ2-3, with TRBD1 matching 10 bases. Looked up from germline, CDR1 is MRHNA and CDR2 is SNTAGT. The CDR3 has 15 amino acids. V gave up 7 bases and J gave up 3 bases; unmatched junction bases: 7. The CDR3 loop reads CASTPTGGSTDTQYF. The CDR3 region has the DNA TGTGCCAGCACCCCGACAGGGGGCTCGACAGATACGCAGTATTTT.